Listed below are T cell receptor beta chains from one sample, sequenced in a study of shared clonotypes between healthy human individuals. TCRdb keeps only in-frame clones here, not all; method: immunoSEQ multiplex PCR. This sample yields about 820,000 clones, of which 90% to 95% are seen a single time; less than 25% belongs to the top ten. Sequencing was performed on naive CD8+ T cells sorted from blood. All receptors come from a man aged 25 to 40 in good health. CDR3s include the opening cysteine and the closing phenylalanine or tryptophan. D genes are given only for firm matches.

D,V,J,CDR3,DNA
TRBD1,TRBV7-2,TRBJ2-5,CASSARTGTETQYF,TGTGCCAGCAGCGCACGGACAGGGACGGAGACCCAGTACTTC
-,TRBV2,TRBJ2-7,CASSDGNHYEQYF,TGTGCCAGCAGTGACGGGAACCATTACGAGCAGTACTTC
TRBD1,TRBV5-1,TRBJ1-2,CASSLGQGDYGYTF,TGCGCCAGCAGCTTGGGACAGGGAGACTATGGCTACACCTTC
-,TRBV2,TRBJ1-5,CASSEGHFSNQPQHF,TGTGCCAGCAGTGAAGGACATTTTAGCAATCAGCCCCAGCATTTT
TRBD2,TRBV28,TRBJ2-1,CASSLLVGLAGGRSGYNEQFF,TGTGCCAGCAGTTTATTAGTAGGGCTAGCGGGAGGAAGGTCGGGTTACAATGAGCAGTTCTTC
-,TRBV28,TRBJ2-7,CASSLPNYEQYF,TGTGCTAGCAGTTTACCAAACTACGAGCAGTACTTC
TRBD2,TRBV27,TRBJ2-2,CASALGWSGRTGELFF,TGTGCCAGCGCCCTGGGGTGGAGCGGGAGAACCGGGGAGCTGTTTTTT
-,TRBV25-1,TRBJ1-2,CASSETGGFYGYTF,TGTGCCAGCAGTGAAACCGGGGGATTCTATGGCTACACCTTC
-,TRBV4-1,TRBJ2-1,CASSLFQSYNEQFF,TGCGCCAGCAGCCTTTTCCAGTCCTACAATGAGCAGTTCTTC
-,TRBV14,TRBJ2-1,CASSQVWGGNEQFF,TGTGCCAGCAGCCAGGTGTGGGGCGGCAATGAGCAGTTCTTC
-,TRBV11-2,TRBJ2-2,CASSYVDRPSALFF,TGTGCCAGCAGCTATGTGGACCGACCTTCGGCGCTGTTTTTT
TRBD1,TRBV7-6,TRBJ2-5,CASSSPFTGQGSQYF,TGTGCCAGCAGCTCGCCCTTCACGGGACAGGGCTCCCAGTACTTC
-,TRBV19,TRBJ1-2,CASSRNPPAGYTF,TGTGCCAGTAGTCGGAACCCCCCGGCGGGCTACACCTTC
-,TRBV7-9,TRBJ1-1,CASGLQGKNTEAFF,TGTGCCAGCGGTCTGCAGGGCAAGAACACTGAAGCTTTCTTT
TRBD1,TRBV4-1,TRBJ2-1,CASSQDLGTGIYNEQFF,TGCGCCAGCAGCCAAGACTTGGGGACAGGTATTTACAATGAGCAGTTCTTC
TRBD2,TRBV19,TRBJ2-1,CASSITGTSNEQFF,TGTGCCAGTAGTATTACCGGGACTAGTAATGAGCAGTTCTTC
-,TRBV7-9,TRBJ2-1,CASSLNAVHNEQFF,TGTGCCAGCAGCTTGAACGCGGTCCACAATGAGCAGTTCTTC
-,TRBV7-8,TRBJ1-5,CASSLFEQLSGNQPQHF,TGTGCCAGCAGCTTATTCGAGCAACTGTCGGGCAATCAGCCCCAGCATTTT
-,TRBV6-6,TRBJ1-2,CASSYESEAYGYTF,TGTGCCAGCAGTTACGAGTCAGAAGCCTATGGCTACACCTTC
-,TRBV28,TRBJ2-5,CASSSLALVETQYF,TGTGCCAGCAGTTCATTAGCCCTTGTAGAGACCCAGTACTTC
-,TRBV9,TRBJ1-5,CASSATGLYNQPQHF,TGTGCCAGCAGCGCGACCGGACTGTACAATCAGCCCCAGCATTTT
-,TRBV4-1,TRBJ2-2,CASSQVGTVNTGELFF,TGCGCCAGCAGCCAAGTGGGGACCGTGAACACCGGGGAGCTGTTTTTT